This T cell receptor beta chain was obtained from a study of cytomegalovirus exposure and HLA in healthy donors. Overall study results and limits: Across HLA loci, a later analysis found differing TCR association rates, with DRB1 most and HLA-C fewest. On later analysis, the bulk of CMV-associated TCR beta chains appeared to be HLA-restricted. A later analysis reportedly found that, within productive TCRs, an Asian-associated ancestry cluster had fewer N-insertions than the mean observed across the approximately 600 donors.

This CDR3 region has 20 residues. Germline assignment: CDR1 MNHEY and CDR2 SMNVEV (reference sequence). The ends lost 4 bases at V and 0 bases at J; junction bases unmatched: 10. Primers: 60 Vbeta forward and 13 Jbeta reverse. The method was immunoSEQ multiplex PCR; TCRdb's version includes in-frame clones alone and lacks a portion of them. The repertoire holds approximately 170,000 clones, with around 80% as singletons. As regards this clone: Antigen: not known.

This clonotype was sampled from a male donor in good health and CMV-seronegative. The sample consisted of PBMCs. This chain links TRBV27 with TRBJ2-1; 15 bases fit TRBD2. CDR3 nucleotides: TGTGCCAGCAGTTCCGCCGGGACTAGCGGGGGGATAAGCTCCTACAATGAGCAGTTCTTC. Its protein product is CASSSAGTSGGISSYNEQFF.